The source of this TCR beta chain is a study of blood T cells in healthy people across ages (dated by TCRdb to about 2015). Background for the entire study: Template switching captured roughly one uniquely barcoded TCR beta cDNA molecule per two T cells in model experiments. Age-related changes in TCR beta repertoire diversity were measured in the study by deep sequencing normalized with unique cDNA molecular identifiers. The donors were divided into four age groups: young (average around 16 years), middle-aged (about 39), aged (approximately 64) and long-lived (roughly 86). Donors of different ages were randomly distributed across sequencing lanes to avoid experimental bias. The study analyzed two additional independent replicas of 1 million unique cDNA reads from the same blood draw for two donors, one aged 18 to 30 and one aged 80 or older. Broad study findings and their caveats: As age increased, observed TCR beta diversity per million T cells dropped in a roughly linear way, and a significant reduction was already evident by age 40. Compared with the aged group, the long-lived group had more naive CD4+ T cells, fewer expanded clones and increased TCR diversity, suggesting age selection. The CMV infection status of donors was not known, potentially confounding age-related changes in expanded clonotypes. Estimates of total diversity based on one million sequenced T cells were considered lower bounds and underestimates. There was a strong correlation between observed TCR beta diversity and the percentage of naive T cells measured by flow cytometry. Conclusive comparison of naive and antigen-experienced compartments was prevented by the profiling of bulk unsorted PBMCs.

Worth noting for this clonotype: Its antigen has not been determined. The record has no base qualities; no much larger clone is one base away.

For this chain, trimming is 2 bases at the V end and 6 bases at the J end, and the number of junction bases without a gene match is 7. The cysteine opens and the phenylalanine closes a CDR3 of 15 amino acids. The retained sequence is limited to the CDR3, 45 bases, with the frame set at the first base. CDR1 and CDR2, per the germline V gene, are MRHNA and SNTAGT. The receptor library was made with 5' RACE. TCRdb lists the instrument as Illumina HiSeq 2500. A second PCR of roughly 7 to 11 cycles was run with a J-beta primer mix and a sample-barcoded 5' primer. A unique molecular identifier was introduced onto each TCR beta cDNA molecule by a template-switch 5' adaptor carrying 12 random nucleotides. Each sample yielded at least 2.5 million CDR3-containing paired-end reads. First-strand cDNA was synthesized from all RNA with the Mint cDNA synthesis kit, primed by a TRBC-specific oligonucleotide. Following uracil-DNA glycosylase treatment, a first 18-cycle PCR with universal primers M1SS and BC2_uni_R was performed on all cDNA. Regarding the original processing steps: Normalization of each sample was performed by random selection of 1 million high-quality reads, each carrying a distinct molecular identifier. Reads with shared molecular identifiers were discarded instead of being binned into consensus sequences. MiTCR, run with a Q25 quality threshold and the strictest error-elimination algorithm, handled CDR3 identification, clonotype clustering and error correction. A nonparametric unseen species model with Euler transformation was used to estimate a lower bound on total TCR beta diversity. Using fastp trimming at Q25 and MiXCR clonotype assembly, TCRdb reanalyzed the public sequencing data and kept in-frame beta chains. Rows are unified per CDR3 protein, each entry keeping the most common DNA and genes. TCRdb's processing, not the authors', yielded these V and J calls. The sample data list about 1,500,000 distinct CDR3 sequences, and around 39% of these were observed just once. The leading ten clones occupy roughly 7.9% of the sample.

Systemically healthy Caucasian individuals from Russia, 35 to 40 in total and aged roughly 6 to 95 years, were included as donors. About 9.6 milliliters of peripheral blood were collected from each donor into EDTA-treated Vacutainer tubes. Ficoll-Paque density-gradient centrifugation was used to isolate PBMCs, with at least 7 million per sample. Total RNA was extracted from PBMCs with Trizol reagent, with at least 6 micrograms obtained per sample. Naive CD45RAhigh/CD27high T cell percentages were measured by flow cytometry on a PBMC aliquot from every donor. The material sequenced was blood. The chain links TRBV6-4 with TRBJ1-2, and 9 junctional nucleotides match TRBD1. This sequence was found in a woman aged 18-29 years in good health. The DNA sequence is given as TGTGCCAGCAGTGACGATTGGGGGACAGGGCATGGCTACACCTTC. Translated, this is CASSDDWGTGHGYTF.